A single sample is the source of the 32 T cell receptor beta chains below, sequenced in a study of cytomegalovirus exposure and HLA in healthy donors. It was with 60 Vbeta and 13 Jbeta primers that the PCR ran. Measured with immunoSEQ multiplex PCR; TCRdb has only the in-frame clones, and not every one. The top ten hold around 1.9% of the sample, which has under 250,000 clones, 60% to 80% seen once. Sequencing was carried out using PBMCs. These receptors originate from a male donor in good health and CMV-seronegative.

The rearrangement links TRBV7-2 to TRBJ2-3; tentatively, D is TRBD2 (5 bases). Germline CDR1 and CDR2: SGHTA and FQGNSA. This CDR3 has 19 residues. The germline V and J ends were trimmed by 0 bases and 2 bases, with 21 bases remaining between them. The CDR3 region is CASSLARSGLATLTDTQYF. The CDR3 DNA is TGTGCCAGCAGCTTAGCGCGCTCGGGGTTAGCAACCCTCACAGATACGCAGTATTTT.

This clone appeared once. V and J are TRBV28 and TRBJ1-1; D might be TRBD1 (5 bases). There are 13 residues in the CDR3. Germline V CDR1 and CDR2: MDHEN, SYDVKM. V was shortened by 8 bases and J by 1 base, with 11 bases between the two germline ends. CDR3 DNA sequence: TGTGCCAGCTTGCCCGGGGGGAACACTGAAGCTTTCTTT. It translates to CASLPGGNTEAFF.

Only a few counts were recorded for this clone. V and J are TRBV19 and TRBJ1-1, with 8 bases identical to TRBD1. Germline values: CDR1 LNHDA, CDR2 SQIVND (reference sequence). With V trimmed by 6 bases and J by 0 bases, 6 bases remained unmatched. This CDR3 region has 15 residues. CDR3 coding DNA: TGTGCCAGTAGCCTGCAGGGGGCTATGAACACTGAAGCTTTCTTT. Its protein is CASSLQGAMNTEAFF.

The chain's CDR3 is CASSTRTSGGFYEQYF. DNA of the CDR3: TGTGCCAGTAGTACCAGGACTAGCGGGGGGTTCTACGAGCAGTACTTC. The J gene is TRBJ2-7, the V gene TRBV19, with 14 bases fitting TRBD2. The CDR3 runs to 16 residues. V lost 4 bases and J lost 3; bases outside the gene matches: 5. Germline V lookup: CDR1 LNHDA, CDR2 SQIVND (reference sequence).

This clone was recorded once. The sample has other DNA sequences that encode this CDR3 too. DNA of the CDR3: TGTGCCAGCAATGGCAGGGGGCGCGCCGAGCAGTACTTC. This translates into CASNGRGRAEQYF. The chain has TRBV7-2 and TRBJ2-7, with 8 positions matching TRBD1. The V gene end was trimmed by 7 bases and the J gene end by 6 bases; junction bases not matched to a gene: 8. Germline assignment: CDR1 SGHTA and CDR2 FQGNSA. The length of the CDR3 is 13 residues.

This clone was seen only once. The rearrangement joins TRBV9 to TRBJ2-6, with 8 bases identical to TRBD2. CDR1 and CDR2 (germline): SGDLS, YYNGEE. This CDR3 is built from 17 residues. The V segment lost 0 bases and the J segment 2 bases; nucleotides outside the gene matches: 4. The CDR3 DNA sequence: TGTGCCAGCAGCGTAGGAACAGCGGGAGCTGGGGCCAACGTCCTGACTTTC. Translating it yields CASSVGTAGAGANVLTF.

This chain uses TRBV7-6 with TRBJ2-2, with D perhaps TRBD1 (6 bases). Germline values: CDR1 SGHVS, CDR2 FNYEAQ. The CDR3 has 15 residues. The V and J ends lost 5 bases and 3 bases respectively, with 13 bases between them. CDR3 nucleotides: TGTGCCAGCAGCCCACTCCAGGGGTACACCGGGGAGCTGTTTTTT. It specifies CASSPLQGYTGELFF.

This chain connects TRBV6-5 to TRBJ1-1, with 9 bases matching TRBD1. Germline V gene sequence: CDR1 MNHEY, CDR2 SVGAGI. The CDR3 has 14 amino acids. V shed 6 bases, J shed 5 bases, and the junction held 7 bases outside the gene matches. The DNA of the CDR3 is TGTGCCAGCAGGCCCGGGACAGGGCTGACTGAAGCTTTCTTT. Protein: CASRPGTGLTEAFF.

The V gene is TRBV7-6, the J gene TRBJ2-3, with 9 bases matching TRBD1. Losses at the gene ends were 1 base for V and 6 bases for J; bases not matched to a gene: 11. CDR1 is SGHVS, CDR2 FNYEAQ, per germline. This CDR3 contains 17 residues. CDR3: CASSLGDRGQGWDTQYF. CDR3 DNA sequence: TGTGCCAGCAGCTTAGGCGACAGGGGACAGGGATGGGATACGCAGTATTTT. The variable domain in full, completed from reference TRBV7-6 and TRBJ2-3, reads GAGVSQSPRYKVTKRGQDVALRCDPISGHVSLYWYRQALGQGPEFLTYFNYEAQQDKSGLPNDRFSAERPEGSISTLTIQRTEQRDSAMYRCASSLGDRGQGWDTQYFGPGTRLTVL.

CDR3 bases: TGTGCCAGCAGTTTATGGGCTAGCGGGGCCAACAATGAGCAGTTCTTC. It encodes CASSLWASGANNEQFF. This sequence joins TRBV27 and TRBJ2-1; 9 bases align to TRBD2. Germline values: CDR1 MNHEY, CDR2 SMNVEV (reference sequence). The J segment lost 5 bases and the V segment lost 1 base, leaving 6 bases of the junction unmatched. CDR3 length: 16 residues.

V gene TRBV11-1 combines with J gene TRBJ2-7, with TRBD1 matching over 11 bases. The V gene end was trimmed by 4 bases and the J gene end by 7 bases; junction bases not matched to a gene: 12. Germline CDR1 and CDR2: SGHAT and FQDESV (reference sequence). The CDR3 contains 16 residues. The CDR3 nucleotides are TGTGCCAGCAGCTACAATATACCAGGGACAGGGGGAGAGCAGTACTTC. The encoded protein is CASSYNIPGTGGEQYF.

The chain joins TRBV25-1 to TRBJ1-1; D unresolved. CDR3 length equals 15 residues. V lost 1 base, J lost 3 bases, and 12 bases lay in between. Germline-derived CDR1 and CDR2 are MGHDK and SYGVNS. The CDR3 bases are TGTGCCAGCAGTGAATTTGGGGAGGGCGACACTGAAGCTTTCTTT. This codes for CASSEFGEGDTEAFF. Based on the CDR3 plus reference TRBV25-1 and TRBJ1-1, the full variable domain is EADIYQTPRYLVIGTGKKITLECSQTMGHDKMYWYQQDPGMELHLIHYSYGVNSTEKGDLSSESTVSRIRTEHFPLTLESARPSHTSQYLCASSEFGEGDTEAFFGQGTRLTVV.

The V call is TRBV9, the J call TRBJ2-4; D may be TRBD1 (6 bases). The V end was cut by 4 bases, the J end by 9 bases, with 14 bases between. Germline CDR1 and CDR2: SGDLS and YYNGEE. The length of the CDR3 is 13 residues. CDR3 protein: CASSSADSFIQYF. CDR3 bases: TGTGCCAGCAGCTCGGCGGACAGTTTCATTCAGTACTTC.

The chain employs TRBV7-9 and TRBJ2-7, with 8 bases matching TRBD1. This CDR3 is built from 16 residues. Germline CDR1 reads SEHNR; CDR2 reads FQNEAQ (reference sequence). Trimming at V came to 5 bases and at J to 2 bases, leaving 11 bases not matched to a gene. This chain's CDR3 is CASSLYRTGSPYEQYF. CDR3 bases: TGTGCCAGCAGCCTTTATCGGACAGGGAGTCCCTACGAGCAGTACTTC.

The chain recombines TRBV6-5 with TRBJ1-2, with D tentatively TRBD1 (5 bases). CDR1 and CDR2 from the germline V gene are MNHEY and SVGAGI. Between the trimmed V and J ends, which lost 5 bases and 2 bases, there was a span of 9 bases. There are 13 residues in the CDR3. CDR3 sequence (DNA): TGTGCCAGCAGTCCGCAGGGAAACTATGGCTACACCTTC. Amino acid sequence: CASSPQGNYGYTF.

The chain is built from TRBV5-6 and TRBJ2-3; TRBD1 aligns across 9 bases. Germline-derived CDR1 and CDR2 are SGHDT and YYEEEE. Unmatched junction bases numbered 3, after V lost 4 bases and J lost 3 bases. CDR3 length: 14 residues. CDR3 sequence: CASSPGQGTDTQYF. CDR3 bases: TGTGCCAGCAGCCCGGGACAGGGTACAGATACGCAGTATTTT.

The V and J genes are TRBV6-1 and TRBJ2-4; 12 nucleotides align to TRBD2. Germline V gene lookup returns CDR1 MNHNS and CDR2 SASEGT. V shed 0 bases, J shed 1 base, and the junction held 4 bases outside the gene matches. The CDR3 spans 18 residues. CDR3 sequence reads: CASSEAGTSGGAKNIQYF. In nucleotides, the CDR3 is TGTGCCAGCAGTGAAGCGGGAACTAGCGGGGGGGCCAAAAACATTCAGTACTTC.

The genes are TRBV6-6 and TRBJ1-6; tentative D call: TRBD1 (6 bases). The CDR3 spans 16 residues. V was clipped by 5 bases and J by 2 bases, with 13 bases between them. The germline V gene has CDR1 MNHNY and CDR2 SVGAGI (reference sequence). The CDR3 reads CASSGGGQAYNSPLHF. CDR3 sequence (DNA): TGTGCCAGCAGTGGGGGCGGGCAGGCCTATAATTCACCCCTCCACTTT.

The CDR3 DNA reads TGTGCCAGCAGCGTAGGGGTAGCGGGAACGTACGAGCAGTACTTC. This codes for CASSVGVAGTYEQYF. The chain carries TRBV9 and TRBJ2-7; 8 nucleotides line up with TRBD2. The ends lost 0 bases at V and 4 bases at J; junction bases unmatched: 6. The CDR3 runs 15 residues. Germline V gene data show CDR1 as SGDLS and CDR2 as YYNGEE.

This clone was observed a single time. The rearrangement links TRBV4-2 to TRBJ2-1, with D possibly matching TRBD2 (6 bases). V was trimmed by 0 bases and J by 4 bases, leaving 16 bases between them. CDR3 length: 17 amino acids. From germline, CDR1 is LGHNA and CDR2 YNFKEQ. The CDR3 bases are TGTGCCAGCAGCCAAGAGGGTTGGAGGGAGCTGTACAATGAGCAGTTCTTC. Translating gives CASSQEGWRELYNEQFF.

CDR3 bases: TGCGCCAGCAGCCAAGACACAGACTATAATTCACCCCTCCACTTT. Its protein product is CASSQDTDYNSPLHF. The J gene is TRBJ1-6, the V gene TRBV4-3; D ambiguous. This CDR3 comprises 15 residues. The germline gives CDR1 LGHNA, CDR2 YSLEER. Trimming removed 0 bases from V and 3 bases from J, with 6 bases in between.

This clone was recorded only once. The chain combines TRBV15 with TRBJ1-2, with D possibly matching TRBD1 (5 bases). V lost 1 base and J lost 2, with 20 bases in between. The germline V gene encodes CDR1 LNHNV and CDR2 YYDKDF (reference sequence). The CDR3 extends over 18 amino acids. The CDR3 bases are TGTGCCACCAGCAGAGGTTCAGGGCGGGGACCTCGAAACTATGGCTACACCTTC. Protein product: CATSRGSGRGPRNYGYTF.

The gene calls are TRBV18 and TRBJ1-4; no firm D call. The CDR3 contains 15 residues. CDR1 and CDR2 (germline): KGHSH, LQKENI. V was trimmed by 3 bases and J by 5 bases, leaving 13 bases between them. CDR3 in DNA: TGTGCCAGCTCACCCCGGCGGGCTTCGAATGAAAAACTGTTTTTT. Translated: CASSPRRASNEKLFF. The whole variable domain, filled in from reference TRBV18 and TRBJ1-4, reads NAGVMQNPRHLVRRRGQEARLRCSPMKGHSHVYWYRQLPEEGLKFMVYLQKENIIDESGMPKERFSAEFPKEGPSILRIQQVVRGDSAAYFCASSPRRASNEKLFFGSGTQLSVL.

The CDR3 sequence is CASSSQDRGEQFF. In nucleotides, the CDR3 is TGTGCCAGCAGCTCACAAGACCGAGGTGAGCAGTTCTTC. V usage is TRBV7-9 and J usage is TRBJ2-1; D uncertain. CDR3 length: 13 amino acids. Trimming removed 4 bases at V and 9 bases at J, with 13 bases between. Germline V gives CDR1 SEHNR, CDR2 FQNEAQ (reference sequence).

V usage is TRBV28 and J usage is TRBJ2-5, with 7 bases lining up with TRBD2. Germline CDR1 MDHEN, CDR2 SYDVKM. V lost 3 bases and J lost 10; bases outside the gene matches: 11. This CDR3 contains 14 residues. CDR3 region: CASSFADPSGNQYF. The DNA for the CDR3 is TGTGCCAGCAGTTTTGCGGACCCCAGCGGGAACCAGTACTTC.

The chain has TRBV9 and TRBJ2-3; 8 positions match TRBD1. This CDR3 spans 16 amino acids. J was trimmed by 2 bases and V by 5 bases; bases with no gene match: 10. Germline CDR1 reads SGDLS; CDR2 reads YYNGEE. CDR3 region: CASSWRTGYSTDTQYF. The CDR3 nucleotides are TGTGCCAGCAGTTGGAGGACAGGGTATTCCACAGATACGCAGTATTTT.

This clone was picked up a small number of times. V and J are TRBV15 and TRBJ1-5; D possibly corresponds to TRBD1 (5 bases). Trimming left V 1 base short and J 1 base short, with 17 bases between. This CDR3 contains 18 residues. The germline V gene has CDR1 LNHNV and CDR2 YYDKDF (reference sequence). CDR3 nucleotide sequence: TGTGCCACCAGCAGAGTGGGAAGGGGCGGGGAGAGCAATCAGCCCCAGCATTTT. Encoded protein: CATSRVGRGGESNQPQHF.

The CDR3: CASSQETIAGNEQFF. Here the CDR3 DNA reads TGCGCCAGCAGCCAAGAAACCATTGCAGGGAATGAGCAGTTCTTC. The chain recombines TRBV4-3 with TRBJ2-1; tentative D call: TRBD1 (5 bases). CDR1 and CDR2 from the germline V gene are LGHNA and YSLEER. CDR3 length: 15 residues. Trimming took off 0 bases at V and 7 bases at J, with 13 bases between the two ends.

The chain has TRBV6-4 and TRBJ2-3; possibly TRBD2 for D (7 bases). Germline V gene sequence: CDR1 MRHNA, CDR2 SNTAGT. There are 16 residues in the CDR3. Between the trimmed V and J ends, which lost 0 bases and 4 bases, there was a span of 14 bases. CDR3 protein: CASSDSGGAGPDTQYF. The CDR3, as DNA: TGTGCCAGCAGTGACTCGGGGGGGGCGGGCCCAGATACGCAGTATTTT.

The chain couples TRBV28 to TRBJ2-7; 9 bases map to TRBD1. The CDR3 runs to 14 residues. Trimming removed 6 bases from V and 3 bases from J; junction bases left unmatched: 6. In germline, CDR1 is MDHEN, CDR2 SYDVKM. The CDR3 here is CASSRDRDIYEQYF. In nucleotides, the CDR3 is TGTGCCAGCAGCCGGGACAGGGACATCTACGAGCAGTACTTC.

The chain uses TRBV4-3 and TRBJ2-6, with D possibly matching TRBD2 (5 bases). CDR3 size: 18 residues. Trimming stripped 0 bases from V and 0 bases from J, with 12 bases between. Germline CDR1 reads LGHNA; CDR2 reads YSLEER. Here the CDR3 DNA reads TGCGCCAGCAGCCAAGATTTAGCGATGTACTCTGGGGCCAACGTCCTGACTTTC. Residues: CASSQDLAMYSGANVLTF.

CDR3 region: CASSLGASGGQETQYF. CDR3 DNA sequence: TGTGCCAGCAGCTTAGGGGCTAGCGGGGGGCAAGAGACCCAGTACTTC. This rearrangement joins TRBV7-6 to TRBJ2-5, with TRBD2 identical over 11 bases. Germline CDR1 is SGHVS and CDR2 is FNYEAQ. The CDR3 is made up of 16 amino acids. The ends lost 1 base at V and 2 bases at J; junction bases unmatched: 3.